Given below is one T cell receptor (beta chain) in context. Its antigen is as yet unknown. The assay was immunoSEQ multiplex PCR, and TCRdb's table has in-frame clones only and misses some. The table has approximately 130,000 clones, over 85% seen once; the top ten hold roughly 0.9%. These data originate in a study of T cell responses to AZD1222 COVID-19 vaccine. Study-wide points: Reportedly, close to half of spike-specific TCRs are directed against unmutated variant regions. A mostly white British donor set with more females was recruited, and clonal diversity was possibly underestimated.

This CDR3 spans 16 amino acids. Germline-derived CDR1 and CDR2 are SGHDN and FVKESK. Trimming shortened V by 0 bases and J by 5 bases, and 16 bases separated the two germline ends. The sequence was collected from an adult in good health. The sample was peripheral blood, taken on day 0 of AZD1222 vaccination. The rearrangement uses TRBV14 and TRBJ1-1; D is possibly TRBD1 (5 bases). The CDR3 coding sequence is TGTGCCAGCAGCCAAGAAAGGGGCAGGGCGAGTACTGAAGCTTTCTTT. Protein sequence: CASSQERGRASTEAFF.